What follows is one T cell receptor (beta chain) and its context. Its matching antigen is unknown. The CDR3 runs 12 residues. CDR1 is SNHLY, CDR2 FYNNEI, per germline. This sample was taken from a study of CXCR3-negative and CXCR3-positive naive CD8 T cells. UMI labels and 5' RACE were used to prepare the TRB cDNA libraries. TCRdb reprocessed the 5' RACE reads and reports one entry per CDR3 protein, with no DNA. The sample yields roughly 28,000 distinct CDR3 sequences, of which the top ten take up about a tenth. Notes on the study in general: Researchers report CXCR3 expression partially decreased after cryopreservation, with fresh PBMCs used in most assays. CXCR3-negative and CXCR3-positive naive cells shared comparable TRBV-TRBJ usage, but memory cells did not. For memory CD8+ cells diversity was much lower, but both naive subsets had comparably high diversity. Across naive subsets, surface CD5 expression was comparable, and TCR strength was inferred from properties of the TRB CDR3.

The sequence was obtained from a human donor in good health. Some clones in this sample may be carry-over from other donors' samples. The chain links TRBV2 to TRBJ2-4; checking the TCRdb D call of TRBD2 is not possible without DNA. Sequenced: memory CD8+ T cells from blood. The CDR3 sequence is CASSGTANIQYF.